The 2 T cell receptor beta chains in this list originate from one sample, sequenced in a study of T cell repertoires in ileal Crohn's disease. Here immunoSEQ multiplex PCR was the method, and the copy in TCRdb shows in-frame clones only, minus some. Found here are 55,000 to 65,000 clones, less than 90% of them singletons; the top ten hold approximately 2%. Time point denoted: neoterminal ileum biopsy at postoperative endoscopy, about 6 months after surgery. Sequencing used ileal tissue. These TCRs come from an adult with Crohn's disease.

The chain carries TRBV2 and TRBJ2-7, with 9 bases that match TRBD2. In germline, CDR1 is SNHLY, CDR2 FYNNEI. CDR3 size: 16 residues. J lost 3 bases, V lost 0 bases, and 6 bases had no gene match. CDR3 nucleotide sequence: TGTGCCAGCAGTGAAGCCAGGCTAGCGGGAATCTACGAGCAGTACTTC. Translation: CASSEARLAGIYEQYF.

The chain couples TRBV9 to TRBJ2-1; TRBD2 matches 7 bases. CDR1 is SGDLS and CDR2 is YYNGEE in the germline V gene. Trimming at V came to 2 bases and at J to 0 bases, leaving 5 bases not matched to a gene. This CDR3 region has 16 residues. CDR3 coding DNA: TGTGCCAGCAGCGTTCGACTAGCCGGCTCCTACAATGAGCAGTTCTTC. Its translation: CASSVRLAGSYNEQFF.